This entry is about one T cell receptor (beta chain). The sample originates from a study of tumour-infiltrating T cells in Burkitt lymphoma. Study details: Survival, overall and progression-free, tracked with productive clonality.

Clones were sequenced by immunoSEQ multiplex PCR, and TCRdb holds only the in-frame ones, with some missing. The top ten hold 10% to 13% of the sample, which has 1,500 or so clones, around 18% seen once. Trimming left V 8 bases short and J 4 bases short, with 14 bases between. Germline CDR1 and CDR2: LNHNV and YYDKDF (reference sequence). The CDR3 runs 13 residues. The source of this sequence is a human donor with diffuse large B-cell lymphoma. V is TRBV15 and J is TRBJ1-1; no reliable D call. Sequencing was performed on tumor tissue. The CDR3 here is CATSTAYPTEAFF. CDR3 sequence (DNA): TGTGCCACCTCCACGGCCTACCCCACTGAAGCTTTCTTT.